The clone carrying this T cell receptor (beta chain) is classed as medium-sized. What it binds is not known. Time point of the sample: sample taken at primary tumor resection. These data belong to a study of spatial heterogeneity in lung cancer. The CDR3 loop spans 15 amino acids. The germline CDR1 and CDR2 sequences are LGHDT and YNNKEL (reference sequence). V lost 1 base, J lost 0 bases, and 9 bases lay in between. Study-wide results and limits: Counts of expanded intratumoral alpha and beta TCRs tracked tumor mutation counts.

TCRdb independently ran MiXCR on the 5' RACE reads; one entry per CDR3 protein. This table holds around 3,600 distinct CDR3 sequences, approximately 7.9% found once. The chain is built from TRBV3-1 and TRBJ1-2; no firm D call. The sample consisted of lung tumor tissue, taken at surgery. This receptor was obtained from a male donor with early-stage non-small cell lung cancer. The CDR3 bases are TGTGCCAGCAGCCAAGGCGGTAGTCCTAACTATGGCTACACCTTC. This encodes CASSQGGSPNYGYTF.